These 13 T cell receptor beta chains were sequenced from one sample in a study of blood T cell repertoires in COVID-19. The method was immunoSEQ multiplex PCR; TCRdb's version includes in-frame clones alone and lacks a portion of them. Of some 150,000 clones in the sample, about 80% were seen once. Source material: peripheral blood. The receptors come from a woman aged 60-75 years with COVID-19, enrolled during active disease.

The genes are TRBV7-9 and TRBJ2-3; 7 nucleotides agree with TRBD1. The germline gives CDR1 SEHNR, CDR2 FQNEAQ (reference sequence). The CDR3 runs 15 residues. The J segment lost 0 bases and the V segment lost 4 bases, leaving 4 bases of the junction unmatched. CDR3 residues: CASSWDRTSTDTQYF. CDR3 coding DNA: TGTGCCAGCAGCTGGGACAGAACTAGCACAGATACGCAGTATTTT. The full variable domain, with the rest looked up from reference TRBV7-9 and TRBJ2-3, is DTGVSQNPRHKITKRGQNVTFRCDPISEHNRLYWYRQTLGQGPEFLTYFQNEAQLEKSRLLSDRFSAERPKGSFSTLEIQRTEQGDSAMYLCASSWDRTSTDTQYFGPGTRLTVL.

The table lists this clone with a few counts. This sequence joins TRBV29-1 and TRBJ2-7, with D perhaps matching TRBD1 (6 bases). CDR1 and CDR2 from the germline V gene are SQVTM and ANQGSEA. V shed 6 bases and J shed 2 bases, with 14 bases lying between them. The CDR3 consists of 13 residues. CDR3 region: CSVLQGIAYEQYF. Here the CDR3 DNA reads TGCAGCGTCTTACAGGGAATCGCCTACGAGCAGTACTTC.

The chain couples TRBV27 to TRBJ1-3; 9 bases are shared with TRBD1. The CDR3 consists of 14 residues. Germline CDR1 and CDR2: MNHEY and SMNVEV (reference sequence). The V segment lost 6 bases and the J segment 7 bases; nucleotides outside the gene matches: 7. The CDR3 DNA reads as TGTGCCAGCAGCACAGGGGGCGCCGGGAACACCATATATTTT. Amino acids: CASSTGGAGNTIYF.

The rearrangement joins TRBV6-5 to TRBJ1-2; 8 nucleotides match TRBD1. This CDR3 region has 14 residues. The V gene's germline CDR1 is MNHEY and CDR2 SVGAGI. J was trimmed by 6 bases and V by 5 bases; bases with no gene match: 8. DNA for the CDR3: TGTGCCAGCAGTACCTTAACAGGGGGGGATGGCTACACCTTC. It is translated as CASSTLTGGDGYTF.

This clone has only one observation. For the CDR3, the DNA is TGTGCCAGCAGCTTAGCAGTGAACACTGAAGCTTTCTTT. Its translation: CASSLAVNTEAFF. The chain combines TRBV13 with TRBJ1-1; the D is unclear. V lost 1 base and J lost 0, with 3 bases in between. The CDR3 extends over 13 amino acids. The V gene's germline CDR1 is PRHDT and CDR2 FYEKMQ (reference sequence).

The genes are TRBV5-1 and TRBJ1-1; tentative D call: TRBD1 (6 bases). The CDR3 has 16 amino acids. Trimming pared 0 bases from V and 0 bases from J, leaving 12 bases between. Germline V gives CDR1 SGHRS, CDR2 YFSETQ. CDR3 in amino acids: CASSLALRGMNTEAFF. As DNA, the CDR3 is TGCGCCAGCAGCTTGGCCTTAAGGGGGATGAACACTGAAGCTTTCTTT.

CDR3 bases: TGTGCCAGCAGTCGGTGGACAGGGATTCAAGAGACCCAGTACTTC. Translated: CASSRWTGIQETQYF. The rearrangement uses TRBV7-9 and TRBJ2-5, with 8 nucleotides matching TRBD1. Germline CDR1 SEHNR, CDR2 FQNEAQ (reference sequence). This CDR3 is built from 15 residues. The V segment lost 6 bases and the J segment 2 bases; nucleotides outside the gene matches: 8.

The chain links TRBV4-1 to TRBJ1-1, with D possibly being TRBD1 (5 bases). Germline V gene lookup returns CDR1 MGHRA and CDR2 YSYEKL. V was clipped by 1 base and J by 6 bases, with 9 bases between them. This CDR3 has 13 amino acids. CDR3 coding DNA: TGCGCCAGCAGCCAAGTGGAGGGGTCTGAAGCTTTCTTT. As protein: CASSQVEGSEAFF.

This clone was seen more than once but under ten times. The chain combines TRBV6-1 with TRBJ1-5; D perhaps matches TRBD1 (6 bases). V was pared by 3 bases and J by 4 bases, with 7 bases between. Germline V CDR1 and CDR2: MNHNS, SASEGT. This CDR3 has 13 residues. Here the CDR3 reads CASSDTGNQPQHF. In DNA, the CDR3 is TGTGCCAGCAGTGATACAGGGAATCAGCCCCAGCATTTT.

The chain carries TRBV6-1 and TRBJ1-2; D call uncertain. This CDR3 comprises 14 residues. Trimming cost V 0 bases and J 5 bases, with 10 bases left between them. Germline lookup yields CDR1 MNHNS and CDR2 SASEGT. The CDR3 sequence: CASSEAAGDYGYTF. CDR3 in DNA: TGTGCCAGCAGTGAAGCAGCCGGAGATTATGGCTACACCTTC.

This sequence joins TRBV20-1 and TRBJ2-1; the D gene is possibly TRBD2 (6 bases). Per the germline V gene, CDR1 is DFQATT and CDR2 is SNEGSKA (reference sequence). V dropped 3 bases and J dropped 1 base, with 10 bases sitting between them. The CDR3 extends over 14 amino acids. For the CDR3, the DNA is TGCAGTGCTAGTGGGCTAGCGTCCTACAATGAGCAGTTCTTC. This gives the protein CSASGLASYNEQFF.

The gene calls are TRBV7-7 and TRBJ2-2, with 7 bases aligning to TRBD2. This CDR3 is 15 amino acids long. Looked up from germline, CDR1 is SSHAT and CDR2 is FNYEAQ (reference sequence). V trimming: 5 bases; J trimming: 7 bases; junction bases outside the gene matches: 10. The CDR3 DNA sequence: TGTGCCAGCAGCGCCGCCTGGGGCGGGGGCGGGGAGCTGTTTTTT. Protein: CASSAAWGGGGELFF.

CDR3 in amino acids: CASSERGGYGYTF. The CDR3 DNA is TGTGCCAGCAGTGAACGGGGGGGGTATGGCTACACCTTC. V gene TRBV6-1 combines with J gene TRBJ1-2; weak D call: TRBD1 (5 bases). This CDR3 spans 13 amino acids. The V and J ends lost 2 bases and 5 bases respectively, with 9 bases between them. The germline V gene encodes CDR1 MNHNS and CDR2 SASEGT.